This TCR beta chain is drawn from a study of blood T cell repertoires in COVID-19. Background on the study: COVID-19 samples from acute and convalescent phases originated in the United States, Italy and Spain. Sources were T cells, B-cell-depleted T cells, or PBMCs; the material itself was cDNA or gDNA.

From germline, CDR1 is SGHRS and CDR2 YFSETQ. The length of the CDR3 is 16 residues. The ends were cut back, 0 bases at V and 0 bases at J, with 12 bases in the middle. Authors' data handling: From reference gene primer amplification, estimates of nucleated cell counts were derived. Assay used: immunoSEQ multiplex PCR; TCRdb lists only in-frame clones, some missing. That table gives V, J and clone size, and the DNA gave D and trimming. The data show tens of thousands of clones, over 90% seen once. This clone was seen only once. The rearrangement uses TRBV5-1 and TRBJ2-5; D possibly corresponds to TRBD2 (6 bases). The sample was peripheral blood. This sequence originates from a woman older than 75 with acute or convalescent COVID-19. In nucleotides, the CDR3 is TGCGCCAGCAGCTTGGTTTCCAGCGGGCACCAAGAGACCCAGTACTTC. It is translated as CASSLVSSGHQETQYF.